The next 8 T cell receptor beta chains were all read from a single sample in a study of cytotoxic CD8 clonotypes in ibrutinib-treated CLL. The assay was immunoSEQ multiplex PCR, and TCRdb's table has in-frame clones only and misses some. The top ten clones hold less than 6% of a sample with roughly 160,000 clones, around 80% of them seen once. Sample: PBMCs, taken after 24 months of ibrutinib treatment. The source is a human donor with chronic lymphocytic leukemia.

The chain couples TRBV27 to TRBJ1-1; 7 positions agree with TRBD1. Germline V gives CDR1 MNHEY, CDR2 SMNVEV (reference sequence). With 5 bases clipped from V and 5 bases from J, the junction kept 14 bases outside the gene matches. The CDR3 spans 16 residues. The chain's CDR3 is CASSLRQGWERTEAFF. The CDR3 coding sequence is TGTGCCAGCAGTCTCCGACAGGGTTGGGAGAGGACTGAAGCTTTCTTT.

CDR3 coding DNA: TGTGCCAGCTCAGGGCCAGGGGACAATGAGCAGTTCTTC. Its protein product is CASSGPGDNEQFF. The genes are TRBV18 and TRBJ2-1, with D perhaps matching TRBD1 (6 bases). There are 13 residues in the CDR3. V lost 5 bases, J lost 5 bases, and 10 bases lay in between. Germline V gene lookup returns CDR1 KGHSH and CDR2 LQKENI.

The V gene is TRBV6-6, the J gene TRBJ2-3; 7 nucleotides align to TRBD2. CDR3 length equals 15 residues. CDR1 and CDR2 from the germline V gene are MNHNY and SVGAGI (reference sequence). Losses at the gene ends were 8 bases for V and 3 bases for J; bases not matched to a gene: 11. CDR3 residues: CASSVGGGGTDTQYF. The CDR3 region has the DNA TGTGCCAGCTCGGTCGGAGGCGGGGGTACAGATACGCAGTATTTT.

This sequence joins TRBV4-2 and TRBJ2-7, with D perhaps matching TRBD2 (5 bases). V gave up 2 bases and J gave up 3 bases, with 14 bases separating them. CDR1 is LGHNA and CDR2 is YNFKEQ in the germline V gene. The CDR3 runs to 15 residues. The CDR3 loop is CASSQHEDGGYEQYF. CDR3 bases: TGTGCCAGCAGCCAACATGAGGACGGAGGCTACGAGCAGTACTTC.

The rearrangement uses TRBV7-8 and TRBJ1-2; D gene unclear. Per germline, CDR1 SGHVS and CDR2 FQNEAQ. Trimming shortened V by 0 bases and J by 8 bases, and 10 bases separated the two germline ends. CDR3 size: 13 residues. In DNA form, the CDR3 reads TGTGCCAGCAGCTTAGCTAGTTCTTACGGCTACACCTTC. This encodes CASSLASSYGYTF.

This chain joins TRBV4-1 and TRBJ2-1, with D unresolved. CDR3 length: 15 residues. The V end was cut by 1 base, the J end by 6 bases, with 13 bases between. Germline loops: CDR1 MGHRA, CDR2 YSYEKL. The DNA for the CDR3 is TGCGCCAGCAGCCAAGTCCTGAACAGACTCAATGAGCAGTTCTTC. It specifies CASSQVLNRLNEQFF.

The chain uses TRBV6-5 and TRBJ1-4; 7 bases fit TRBD1. Trimming at V came to 8 bases and at J to 3 bases, leaving 6 bases not matched to a gene. Germline loops: CDR1 MNHEY, CDR2 SVGAGI. The CDR3 is 14 amino acids. CDR3: CASGFRGANEKLFF. CDR3 in DNA: TGTGCCAGCGGATTCAGGGGGGCTAATGAAAAACTGTTTTTT.

The V and J genes are TRBV9 and TRBJ1-3, with 7 positions matching TRBD1. The germline V gene has CDR1 SGDLS and CDR2 YYNGEE. This CDR3 region has 17 residues. V trimming: 0 bases; J trimming: 3 bases; junction bases outside the gene matches: 9. The CDR3 region has the DNA TGTGCCAGCAGCGTAGCACTCGGAGGGGGCCGTGGAAACACCATATATTTT. Its translation: CASSVALGGGRGNTIYF. The whole variable domain, filled in from reference TRBV9 and TRBJ1-3, reads DSGVTQTPKHLITATGQRVTLRCSPRSGDLSVYWYQQSLDQGLQFLIQYYNGEERAKGNILERFSAQQFPDLHSELNLSSLELGDSALYFCASSVALGGGRGNTIYFGEGSWLTVV.